The 28 T cell receptor beta chains listed next were all sequenced from one sample in a study of blood T cell repertoires in COVID-19. Sequenced by immunoSEQ multiplex PCR; TCRdb stores in-frame clones only, minus some. The sample lists more than 200,000 clones, approximately 90% occurring once. Sequenced material: PBMCs or T cells enriched from blood (not recorded which). The receptors were sampled from a woman under 40 who had recovered from COVID-19.

The V and J genes are TRBV14 and TRBJ2-3; unclear D gene. The CDR3 consists of 15 residues. CDR1 is SGHDN, CDR2 FVKESK, per germline. Trimming left V 1 base short and J 4 bases short, with 12 bases between. The CDR3 DNA sequence: TGTGCCAGCAGCCAAGTTTTCCCCCGGGCAGATACGCAGTATTTT. It specifies CASSQVFPRADTQYF.

CDR3 in amino acids: CASSIGSGSNEKLFF. CDR3 sequence (DNA): TGTGCCAGTAGTATCGGATCGGGGTCAAATGAAAAACTGTTTTTT. This chain uses TRBV19 with TRBJ1-4, with D uncertain. Trimming shortened V by 3 bases and J by 5 bases, and 13 bases separated the two germline ends. Germline V gene sequence: CDR1 LNHDA, CDR2 SQIVND (reference sequence). The CDR3 is made up of 15 amino acids.

The chain is built from TRBV6-2 or TRBV6-3 and TRBJ2-1, with 7 bases matching TRBD1. J gave up 1 base and V 0 bases, and 3 bases lay outside the gene matches. In germline, CDR1 is MNHEY, CDR2 SVGEGT. This CDR3 is 16 amino acids long. The CDR3 sequence is CASSYSRGPSYNEQFF. CDR3 nucleotides: TGTGCCAGCAGTTACTCTAGGGGGCCTTCCTACAATGAGCAGTTCTTC.

This clone was found once. The chain carries TRBV6-5 and TRBJ1-4; unclear D gene. Trimming removed 6 bases from V and 4 bases from J, with 6 bases in between. Germline V CDR1 and CDR2: MNHEY, SVGAGI. This CDR3 spans 12 amino acids. Here the CDR3 reads CASRQINEKLFF. The CDR3 DNA follows: TGTGCCAGCAGACAGATTAATGAAAAACTGTTTTTT.

The rearrangement links TRBV28 to TRBJ1-3, with 7 bases aligning to TRBD1. The V gene end was trimmed by 5 bases and the J gene end by 4 bases; junction bases not matched to a gene: 8. CDR1 and CDR2 (germline): MDHEN, SYDVKM. The CDR3 has 15 amino acids. Written as DNA, the CDR3 is TGTGCCAGCAGTGGGGACAGCAGGGTGGGAAACACCATATATTTT. Amino acids: CASSGDSRVGNTIYF.

The chain couples TRBV6-1 to TRBJ2-1, with D hard to call. Trimming removed 0 bases at V and 0 bases at J, with 6 bases between. This CDR3 has 15 residues. In germline, CDR1 is MNHNS, CDR2 SASEGT. In DNA form, the CDR3 reads TGTGCCAGCAGTGAAGCCCGGAGCTCCTACAATGAGCAGTTCTTC. This gives the protein CASSEARSSYNEQFF.

The chain links TRBV5-4 to TRBJ2-3; a possible D gene is TRBD1 (6 bases). The CDR3 has 13 amino acids. V was clipped by 5 bases and J by 3 bases, with 10 bases between them. Germline V gene sequence: CDR1 SGHNT, CDR2 YYREEE (reference sequence). The chain's CDR3 is CASRAGQTDTQYF. The CDR3, as DNA: TGTGCCAGCAGAGCCGGACAGACAGATACGCAGTATTTT. The entire variable domain, with the rest obtained from reference TRBV5-4 and TRBJ2-3, is as follows: ETGVTQSPTHLIKTRGQQVTLRCSSQSGHNTVSWYQQALGQGPQFIFQYYREEENGRGNFPPRFSGLQFPNYSSELNVNALELDDSALYLCASRAGQTDTQYFGPGTRLTVL.

V is TRBV7-8 and J is TRBJ2-7; 9 bases align to TRBD2. Unmatched junction bases numbered 7, after V lost 0 bases and J lost 1 base. The CDR3 spans 17 residues. Germline-derived CDR1 and CDR2 are SGHVS and FQNEAQ. CDR3 amino acids: CASSLAAGGSPSYEQYF. The CDR3 DNA reads as TGTGCCAGCAGCTTAGCAGCGGGAGGTAGCCCTTCCTACGAGCAGTACTTC. Using reference TRBV7-8 and TRBJ2-7 for the parts outside the CDR3, the full variable domain is GAGVSQSPRYKVAKRGQDVALRCDPISGHVSLFWYQQALGQGPEFLTYFQNEAQLDKSGLPSDRFFAERPEGSVSTLKIQRTQQEDSAVYLCASSLAAGGSPSYEQYFGPGTRLTVT.

The V call is TRBV4-3, the J call TRBJ1-1; 11 nucleotides line up with TRBD1. The CDR3 runs 16 residues. The ends lost 1 base at V and 7 bases at J; junction bases unmatched: 8. Germline V gene sequence: CDR1 LGHNA, CDR2 YSLEER. The chain's CDR3 is CASSQARTGGSGEAFF. The CDR3 DNA follows: TGCGCCAGCAGCCAAGCCCGGACAGGGGGCTCGGGTGAAGCTTTCTTT.

V and J are TRBV29-1 and TRBJ2-7, with 8 bases matching TRBD1. The CDR3 totals 13 residues. The V gene's germline CDR1 is SQVTM and CDR2 ANQGSEA. V shed 6 bases and J 5 bases; nucleotides not matched to a gene: 9. The CDR3 nucleotides are TGCAGCGTAGACCGACAGGGGAACCACGAGCAGTACTTC. Translated, it gives CSVDRQGNHEQYF.

The chain is built from TRBV15 and TRBJ2-1; TRBD1 matches at 7 bases. The CDR3 is 14 amino acids. The J segment lost 11 bases and the V segment lost 3 bases, leaving 10 bases of the junction unmatched. Germline-derived CDR1 and CDR2 are LNHNV and YYDKDF (reference sequence). The CDR3 DNA follows: TGTGCCACCAGCAGTACAGGGGTACTAATGAAGCAGTTCTTC. As protein: CATSSTGVLMKQFF.

This chain joins TRBV11-2 and TRBJ2-7, with D perhaps TRBD1 (6 bases). The V gene's germline CDR1 is SGHAT and CDR2 FQNNGV. V dropped 1 base and J dropped 2 bases, with 9 bases sitting between them. This CDR3 has 14 residues. CDR3 loop: CASSLAQGPYEQYF. The CDR3 coding sequence is TGTGCCAGCAGCTTAGCACAGGGCCCCTACGAGCAGTACTTC.

CDR3 nucleotides: TGTGCCTGGAGTATACCAGCTGGACAGACCTCTGGAAACACCATATATTTT. Its translation is CAWSIPAGQTSGNTIYF. The rearrangement uses TRBV30 and TRBJ1-3, with D possibly being TRBD1 (6 bases). The V and J ends lost 2 bases and 0 bases respectively, with 17 bases between them. The CDR3 is 17 amino acids. Germline V CDR1 and CDR2: GTSNPN, SVGIG (reference sequence).

This chain connects TRBV6-2 or TRBV6-3 to TRBJ2-7; 9 nucleotides match TRBD2. V dropped 0 bases and J dropped 0; count of bases not matched to a gene: 6. The CDR3 covers 17 residues. CDR1 and CDR2 (germline): MNHEY, SVGEGT. Here the CDR3 DNA reads TGTGCCAGCAGTTACTCCGCCCTAGCGGGGAGCTCCTACGAGCAGTACTTC. This encodes CASSYSALAGSSYEQYF.

This chain uses TRBV7-2 with TRBJ1-5; D is ambiguous. V was cut by 5 bases and J by 2 bases, with 13 bases left in between. CDR1 is SGHTA and CDR2 is FQGNSA in the germline V gene. This CDR3 has 15 residues. For the CDR3, the DNA is TGTGCCAGCAGCCCCGAGGGCCCTCGCAATCAGCCCCAGCATTTT. Its translation is CASSPEGPRNQPQHF.

On this clone: Other DNA sequences in the same sample also yield this CDR3. The chain has TRBV7-2 and TRBJ1-4; D unclear. With 9 bases removed from V and 0 bases from J, the gap between germline ends came to 8 bases. This CDR3 region has 13 residues. The germline gives CDR1 SGHTA, CDR2 FQGNSA. CDR3 in amino acids: CASSASTNEKLFF. The CDR3 DNA reads TGTGCCAGTTCAGCGTCAACTAATGAAAAACTGTTTTTT.

V and J are TRBV6-4 and TRBJ2-6, with D possibly being TRBD1 (5 bases). CDR1 is MRHNA and CDR2 is SNTAGT in the germline V gene. V was shortened by 2 bases and J by 4 bases, with 9 bases between the two germline ends. The CDR3 covers 15 residues. CDR3 amino acids: CASSDRGTGANVLTF. The CDR3 DNA reads TGTGCCAGCAGTGACAGGGGAACCGGGGCCAACGTCCTGACTTTC.

The J gene is TRBJ1-4, the V gene TRBV15, with 7 bases fitting TRBD1. V lost 4 bases and J lost 8; bases outside the gene matches: 4. The length of the CDR3 is 13 residues. The germline gives CDR1 LNHNV, CDR2 YYDKDF (reference sequence). CDR3 sequence (DNA): TGTGCCACCAGCACCTCGACAGGGGAAAAACTGTTTTTT. Translation gives CATSTSTGEKLFF.

The chain links TRBV27 to TRBJ1-1, with 9 positions matching TRBD1. The germline V gene encodes CDR1 MNHEY and CDR2 SMNVEV (reference sequence). Trimming at V came to 3 bases and at J to 2 bases, leaving 13 bases not matched to a gene. This CDR3 is 18 amino acids long. CDR3 sequence: CASSLKGTGQGKNTEAFF. The CDR3, as DNA: TGTGCCAGCAGTTTGAAAGGGACAGGGCAGGGAAAAAACACTGAAGCTTTCTTT.

V is TRBV7-9 and J is TRBJ2-7; 10 nucleotides line up with TRBD1. V gave up 5 bases and J gave up 4 bases; unmatched junction bases: 5. Germline V gives CDR1 SEHNR, CDR2 FQNEAQ (reference sequence). This CDR3 has 14 residues. CDR3 nucleotides: TGTGCCAGCAGCGGAGAGGACAGGGGGTACGAGCAGTACTTC. This encodes CASSGEDRGYEQYF.

The chain joins TRBV6-5 to TRBJ1-1; maybe TRBD1 (5 bases). With 2 bases removed from V and 3 bases from J, the gap between germline ends came to 16 bases. The CDR3 is made up of 16 amino acids. Looked up from germline, CDR1 is MNHEY and CDR2 is SVGAGI. In DNA form, the CDR3 reads TGTGCCAGCAGTTACCGGACGACAGTGAAACACACTGAAGCTTTCTTT. Translating gives CASSYRTTVKHTEAFF.

V is TRBV19 and J is TRBJ1-5, with a weak D call TRBD1 (5 bases). The CDR3 runs to 15 residues. Germline CDR1 and CDR2: LNHDA and SQIVND (reference sequence). The V end lost 0 bases, the J end lost 7 bases, and 13 bases lay between the germline ends. The DNA for the CDR3 is TGTGCCAGTAGTATAGATGGTACAGGTAGACAGCCCCAGCATTTT. Amino acids: CASSIDGTGRQPQHF.

The rearrangement links TRBV9 to TRBJ1-2; D remains ambiguous. The CDR3 consists of 13 residues. With 4 bases removed from V and 1 base from J, the gap between germline ends came to 8 bases. Germline-derived CDR1 and CDR2 are SGDLS and YYNGEE. The CDR3 loop reads CASSSPVNYGYTF. DNA for the CDR3: TGTGCCAGCAGCTCCCCAGTTAACTATGGCTACACCTTC.

This chain uses TRBV28 with TRBJ1-2; the D is unclear. The CDR3 extends over 13 amino acids. Germline CDR1 is MDHEN and CDR2 is SYDVKM. Trimming cost V 2 bases and J 8 bases, with 12 bases left between them. The CDR3: CASSLGQPEGYTF. The CDR3 coding sequence is TGTGCCAGCAGTTTAGGGCAGCCTGAAGGCTACACCTTC.

The chain carries TRBV5-1 and TRBJ2-1; 12 bases match TRBD2. Germline CDR1 SGHRS, CDR2 YFSETQ. This CDR3 contains 15 residues. The V segment lost 4 bases and the J segment 7 bases; nucleotides outside the gene matches: 6. The CDR3 region has the DNA TGCGCCAGCAGCCTAAGACTAGCGGGAGCGAATGAGCAGTTCTTC. This translates into CASSLRLAGANEQFF.

This sequence joins TRBV7-9 and TRBJ1-1; tentative D call: TRBD1 (5 bases). Trimming removed 5 bases from V and 4 bases from J, with 20 bases in between. Germline V lookup: CDR1 SEHNR, CDR2 FQNEAQ (reference sequence). The CDR3 has 16 amino acids. Here the CDR3 reads CASSHPSRGGGTEAFF. The CDR3, as DNA: TGTGCCAGCAGCCACCCCTCGCGTGGCGGGGGCACTGAAGCTTTCTTT.

The chain carries TRBV18 and TRBJ1-1, with 7 bases matching TRBD1. The CDR3 contains 14 residues. Germline V gene data show CDR1 as KGHSH and CDR2 as LQKENI. Losses at the gene ends were 5 bases for V and 5 bases for J; bases not matched to a gene: 8. The CDR3 loop reads CASSIDRVWTEAFF. The CDR3 DNA reads as TGTGCCAGCTCAATTGACAGGGTTTGGACTGAAGCTTTCTTT.

The rearrangement uses TRBV3-1 (or the pseudogene TRBV3-2) and TRBJ1-2; TRBD1 matches 7 bases. This CDR3 has 15 residues. The germline CDR1 and CDR2 sequences are LGHDT and YNNKEL (reference sequence). Trimming removed 3 bases from V and 0 bases from J; junction bases left unmatched: 4. Written as DNA, the CDR3 is TGTGCCAGCAGCCAGCAGACAGGGTCTAACTATGGCTACACCTTC. This encodes CASSQQTGSNYGYTF.